This T cell receptor beta chain is drawn from a study of T cell responses to AZD1222 COVID-19 vaccine. Study-level points and caveats: Reports indicate that nearly half of spike-specific TCRs are directed at unmutated variant regions.

CDR1 is KGHSH and CDR2 is LQKENI in the germline V gene. The CDR3 loop spans 15 amino acids. V lost 6 bases to trimming and J lost 5 bases, with 17 bases between them. TCRdb keeps only in-frame clones here, not all; method: immunoSEQ multiplex PCR. The repertoire holds approximately 120,000 clones, with 70% to 90% as singletons. Of note for this clone: The antigen is not known.

The receptor comes from an adult who received the AZD1222 COVID-19 vaccine. The chain recombines TRBV18 with TRBJ2-1; TRBD1 might be the D (6 bases). The specimen comprised peripheral blood, sampled 28 days after the second AZD1222 dose. CDR3 bases: TGTGCCAGCTCTTTTCAGAAGGGGGAGAACAATGAGCAGTTCTTC. Protein sequence: CASSFQKGENNEQFF.